This passage covers 19 T cell receptor beta chains from one sample sequenced in a study of T cell repertoires in aging, cancer and after chemotherapy. Multiplex touch-down PCR with TRB-A/B primers amplified rearranged V-D-J TRB sequences. MiXCR was run by TCRdb on the multiplex PCR reads, yielding one entry per CDR3 protein. The sample lists about 3,800 distinct CDR3 sequences, around 26% occurring once. TCR beta rearrangements were amplified from peripheral blood genomic DNA. The sample was blood. These receptors were taken from a human donor with a solid tumor.

The J gene is TRBJ1-6, the V gene TRBV19, with D perhaps matching TRBD1 (6 bases). The CDR3 has 16 amino acids. Trimming shortened V by 5 bases and J by 7 bases, and 18 bases separated the two germline ends. Germline CDR1 LNHDA, CDR2 SQIVND (reference sequence). CDR3 in amino acids: CASSPLGGLRNSPLHF. CDR3 DNA: TGTGCCAGTAGTCCCCTGGGGGGCCTCCGGAATTCACCCCTCCACTTT.

This chain uses TRBV5-6 with TRBJ1-1; 7 nucleotides line up with TRBD1. The CDR3 runs 16 residues. Germline CDR1 is SGHDT and CDR2 is YYEEEE. J was trimmed by 0 bases and V by 0 bases; bases with no gene match: 5. The CDR3 loop is CASSLGQGRVNTEAFF. For the CDR3, the DNA is TGTGCCAGCAGCTTGGGACAGGGTCGGGTGAACACTGAAGCTTTCTTT.

This clonotype was detected only a few times. The chain couples TRBV20-1 to TRBJ1-2; the D is unclear. The CDR3 is made up of 12 amino acids. Germline V lookup: CDR1 DFQATT, CDR2 SNEGSKA (reference sequence). Trimming cost V 5 bases and J 6 bases, with 13 bases left between them. The CDR3 nucleotides read TGCAGTGCTCCAGACCCTACCCATGGCTACACCTTC. The encoded protein is CSAPDPTHGYTF.

This clonotype was recorded a few times. The chain is built from TRBV6-1 and TRBJ2-7; the D gene is possibly TRBD1 (6 bases). CDR1 and CDR2 from the germline V gene are MNHNS and SASEGT. Trimming stripped 7 bases from V and 2 bases from J, with 15 bases between. The CDR3 sequence is 14 residues long. The CDR3 DNA reads as TGTGCCAGCAAGGAGGTAGGGGACACCTACGAGCAGTACTTC. It specifies CASKEVGDTYEQYF.

This chain links TRBV6-5 with TRBJ2-5, with 8 nucleotides matching TRBD1. The CDR3 runs 16 residues. The germline CDR1 and CDR2 sequences are MNHEY and SVGAGI. V gave up 5 bases and J gave up 4 bases; unmatched junction bases: 12. The CDR3 DNA follows: TGTGCCAGCAGTCCGTGGACAGGGAGTGTAAGAGAGACCCAGTACTTC. Its protein product is CASSPWTGSVRETQYF.

The chain is built from TRBV12-3 or TRBV12-4 and TRBJ2-6; tentative D call: TRBD1 (5 bases). The ends were cut back, 3 bases at V and 0 bases at J, with 15 bases in the middle. The CDR3 is 18 amino acids. For the CDR3, the DNA is TGTGCCAGCAGTTTTGGGTGGGGCAGGGTCTCTGGGGCCAACGTCCTGACTTTC. Encoded protein: CASSFGWGRVSGANVLTF.

The chain links TRBV12-3 or TRBV12-4 to TRBJ2-1; TRBD2 matches 9 bases. The CDR3 runs to 14 residues. Losses at the gene ends were 5 bases for V and 9 bases for J; bases not matched to a gene: 8. CDR3 coding DNA: TGTGCCAGCAGTCCGCCGGGACTAGCTGGTGAGCAGTTCTTC. Translated: CASSPPGLAGEQFF.

This clonotype counts as large. The V call is TRBV6-5, the J call TRBJ2-7, with D hard to call. Germline CDR1 is MNHEY and CDR2 is SVGAGI. The CDR3 spans 13 residues. Trimming took 0 bases from V and 0 from J, leaving 3 bases between them. The CDR3 sequence: CASSYSASYEQYF. The CDR3 DNA follows: TGTGCCAGCAGTTACTCCGCCTCCTACGAGCAGTACTTC.

Turning to this clonotype: The germline gene is not matched at one end of the junction; a read error may be the cause. The rearrangement uses TRBV5-6 and TRBJ2-1, with TRBD2 matching over 10 bases. Germline V gene lookup returns CDR1 SGHDT and CDR2 YYEEEE. The CDR3 contains 19 residues. The CDR3 nucleotides are TGCGCCAGCAGCTTCACGGCTAGCGGGGGCCTGGGCTCCTACAATGAGCAGTTCTTC. This sequence encodes CASSFTASGGLGSYNEQFF.

The gene calls are TRBV7-2 and TRBJ1-4; no firm D call. This CDR3 region has 12 residues. CDR1 and CDR2 (germline): SGHTA, FQGNSA. V was clipped by 5 bases and J by 8 bases, with 9 bases between them. CDR3 coding DNA: TGTGCCAGCAGCATCTACGGGGAAAAACTGTTTTTT. Translated, it gives CASSIYGEKLFF. Based on the CDR3 plus reference TRBV7-2 and TRBJ1-4, the full variable domain is GAGVSQSPSNKVTEKGKDVELRCDPISGHTALYWYRQSLGQGLEFLIYFQGNSAPDKSGLPSDRFSAERTGGSVSTLTIQRTQQEDSAVYLCASSIYGEKLFFGSGTQLSVL.

The chain is built from TRBV11-2 and TRBJ2-5; D gene ambiguous. CDR1 is SGHAT, CDR2 FQNNGV, per germline. Trimming cost V 4 bases and J 5 bases, with 11 bases left between them. The CDR3 runs 13 residues. CDR3 nucleotide sequence: TGTGCCAGCAGCTCAGGAACGATGGAGACCCAGTACTTC. This sequence encodes CASSSGTMETQYF.

CDR3 DNA sequence: TGTGCCAGCAGTTTCCGGCTAGCGGGGGGCAAAGAAGAGACCCAGTACTTC. Protein sequence: CASSFRLAGGKEETQYF. V gene TRBV27 combines with J gene TRBJ2-5; 11 bases agree with TRBD2. The CDR3 is made up of 17 amino acids. Trimming at V came to 3 bases and at J to 3 bases, leaving 9 bases not matched to a gene. Germline CDR1 and CDR2: MNHEY and SMNVEV (reference sequence).

V gene TRBV7-2 combines with J gene TRBJ2-1; D tentatively reads TRBD1 or TRBD2 (5 bases each). Per the germline V gene, CDR1 is SGHTA and CDR2 is FQGNSA. There are 18 residues in the CDR3. The V and J ends lost 7 bases and 1 base respectively, with 23 bases between them. CDR3 amino acids: CASILPISGTGSYNEQFF. As DNA, the CDR3 is TGTGCCAGCATCCTTCCCATTTCCGGGACGGGTTCCTACAATGAGCAGTTCTTC. The full variable domain, completed using reference TRBV7-2 and TRBJ2-1, is GAGVSQSPSNKVTEKGKDVELRCDPISGHTALYWYRQSLGQGLEFLIYFQGNSAPDKSGLPSDRFSAERTGGSVSTLTIQRTQQEDSAVYLCASILPISGTGSYNEQFFGPGTRLTVL.

Note on this clonotype: A single base separates this from a much larger clone, so it may be a read error. This likely comes from a read error, as the CDR3 has no conserved phenylalanine or tryptophan at its end. The chain combines TRBV5-6 with TRBJ2-3; D is uncertain. This CDR3 contains 12 residues. Germline assignment: CDR1 SGHDT and CDR2 YYEEEE. V was cut by 4 bases and J by 4 bases, with 7 bases left in between. CDR3: CASSPWADTQYL. CDR3 DNA sequence: TGTGCCAGCAGCCCTTGGGCAGATACGCAGTATTTA.

V is TRBV13 and J is TRBJ1-2, with D possibly TRBD1 on 6 matching bases. CDR3 length: 14 residues. V was trimmed by 5 bases and J by 10 bases, leaving 20 bases between them. CDR1 is PRHDT and CDR2 is FYEKMQ in the germline V gene (reference sequence). CDR3 residues: CASSQDRLTGTYTF. DNA of the CDR3: TGTGCCAGCAGCCAAGACAGACTAACAGGGACCTACACCTTC.

This clonotype was recorded a few times. The chain recombines TRBV28 with TRBJ2-1; tentatively, D is TRBD1 (5 bases). V lost 8 bases to trimming and J lost 7 bases, with 18 bases between them. The germline CDR1 and CDR2 sequences are MDHEN and SYDVKM. The CDR3 consists of 14 residues. The CDR3 spells CASLSLGLGNEQFF. The CDR3 nucleotides are TGTGCCAGCCTGAGTTTGGGGCTTGGAAATGAGCAGTTCTTC.

The chain recombines TRBV6-5 with TRBJ2-5; 7 positions agree with TRBD2. The germline gives CDR1 MNHEY, CDR2 SVGAGI. The CDR3 covers 15 residues. The V gene end was trimmed by 5 bases and the J gene end by 5 bases; junction bases not matched to a gene: 11. The CDR3 DNA reads as TGTGCCAGCAGTCTTTGGGCGGGGGAAGGGGAGACCCAGTACTTC. Amino acids: CASSLWAGEGETQYF.

This rearrangement joins TRBV7-2 to TRBJ2-5, with 8 bases identical to TRBD2. V gave up 2 bases and J gave up 2 bases; unmatched junction bases: 4. There are 15 residues in the CDR3. CDR1 SGHTA and CDR2 FQGNSA come from the germline V gene. CDR3 loop: CASSLTSGKQETQYF. In DNA, the CDR3 is TGTGCCAGCAGCTTAACTAGCGGAAAACAAGAGACCCAGTACTTC.

The genes are TRBV20-1 and TRBJ1-4; 8 bases align to TRBD1. CDR3 size: 18 residues. Germline V gives CDR1 DFQATT, CDR2 SNEGSKA (reference sequence). The ends lost 0 bases at V and 8 bases at J; junction bases unmatched: 17. The CDR3 region has the DNA TGCAGTGCTAGAGACCCCTATCTCCGAACAGGGGGGTTCGAAAAACTGTTTTTT. Amino acids: CSARDPYLRTGGFEKLFF.